The T cell receptor (beta chain) under discussion was sequenced for a study of read filtering for tumor transcriptome and immune sequencing. On the study more broadly: Transcriptome libraries were built from DNase-treated RNA.

V lost 5 bases and J lost 6; bases outside the gene matches: 15. CDR1 is SGHAT, CDR2 FQNNGV, per germline. This CDR3 comprises 16 residues. This library used 300 to 500 ng RNA and molecular barcoded adaptors spanning alpha/delta and beta/gamma chains. TCRdb called the reads again in MiXCR, with one record for every CDR3 protein. Among 75,000 to 90,000 distinct CDR3 sequences listed, approximately 13% were seen once. Every patient had bone marrow sampled while the disease was active. V is TRBV11-2 and J is TRBJ1-2, with 7 bases fitting TRBD1. The clonotype was recovered from a donor at least 40 years old with multiple myeloma. The sample comprised a population of CD138-negative cells sorted from bone marrow. The CDR3 reads CASSNYGRQGKDGYTF. The CDR3, as DNA: TGTGCCAGCAGCAACTATGGTCGACAGGGCAAAGATGGCTACACCTTC.